This TCR beta chain is drawn from a study of blood T cell repertoires in COVID-19. Germline CDR1 and CDR2: SGHNT and YENEEA. The CDR3 is made up of 13 amino acids. V was pared by 1 base and J by 9 bases, with 10 bases between. The table came from immunoSEQ multiplex PCR; TCRdb's copy has only in-frame clones and leaves some out. The sample lists approximately 380,000 clones, 91% seen once, with around 0.86% in the top ten. Sequencing used PBMCs or T cells enriched from blood (not recorded which). The V call is TRBV11-3, the J call TRBJ1-5; D is ambiguous. The origin of this receptor is a woman in her thirties or forties who had been exposed to COVID-19. The CDR3 DNA reads TGTGCCAGCAGCTTAGGGCCCCTAGGGCCCCAGCATTTT. As protein: CASSLGPLGPQHF.